The clone carrying this T cell receptor beta chain was recorded a few times. Its antigen is as yet unknown. The CDR3 totals 17 residues. CDR1 is LGHNA and CDR2 is YSLEER in the germline V gene. After removal of 5 bases from V and 0 bases from J, the junction contained 13 bases not matched to a gene. This record belongs to a study of beta chain features in type 1 diabetes. Study summary: Patients looked much like healthy donors when it came to age, gender and cell yields. Investigators examined some 110,000,000 sorted cells across all samples.

Notes on the study in general: In all four CD4+ subsets, TCRB CDR3 length was significantly, moderately reduced in type 1 diabetes. Lower insertion and higher deletion counts appeared at VDJ junctions in type 1 diabetes patients.

Reverse transcribing all isolated RNA meant expressed TCRB transcripts were sequenced. The assay was immunoSEQ multiplex PCR, and TCRdb's table has in-frame clones only and misses some. The sample includes approximately 360,000 clones, around 13% of them seen just once. Per donor, one heparinised blood draw averaged about 116 mL. This TCR derives from a woman between 18 and 30 years old with type 1 diabetes. V and J are TRBV4-3 and TRBJ2-7, with 7 bases identical to TRBD1. Sequencing was performed on naive CD4+ T cells from blood. The CDR3 DNA sequence: TGCGCCAGCAGCAGCCAGCCCCCGGGACAGAGCTCCTACGAGCAGTACTTC. This encodes CASSSQPPGQSSYEQYF.